The 9 T cell receptor beta chains below come from one sample, sequenced in a study of shared clonotypes between healthy human individuals. Naive CD8 cells were CD45RO-negative, positively selected for CCR7, excluding terminally differentiated effector memory CD45RA+ cells. Data came from immunoSEQ multiplex PCR; TCRdb stores just in-frame clones and leaves some out. The data contain around 2,000,000 clones, about 94% of them seen just once; the ten biggest clones take up around 1.2%. The sample consisted of naive CD8+ T cells sorted from blood. These receptors all stem from a man aged 18 to 30 in good health.

This chain connects TRBV9 to TRBJ1-2; 9 bases align to TRBD1. Trimming at V came to 1 base and at J to 6 bases, leaving 16 bases not matched to a gene. Germline loops: CDR1 SGDLS, CDR2 YYNGEE. The CDR3 has 18 amino acids. This CDR3 is CASSVYGEWTGDKDGYTF. CDR3 nucleotide sequence: TGTGCCAGCAGCGTATATGGCGAATGGACAGGGGACAAAGATGGCTACACCTTC.

This clone was counted a single time. The chain recombines TRBV29-1 with TRBJ2-3; no clear D gene. The germline V gene encodes CDR1 SQVTM and CDR2 ANQGSEA. Trimming cost V 0 bases and J 0 bases, with 10 bases left between them. The CDR3 extends over 15 amino acids. CDR3 residues: CSVEDLNSSTDTQYF. CDR3 nucleotide sequence: TGCAGCGTTGAAGATCTTAACAGTAGCACAGATACGCAGTATTTT.

The chain combines TRBV5-6 with TRBJ2-7; 9 bases fit TRBD1. The CDR3 has 13 amino acids. J gave up 6 bases and V 4 bases, and 5 bases lay outside the gene matches. Per the germline V gene, CDR1 is SGHDT and CDR2 is YYEEEE. CDR3 in amino acids: CASSPGQGLEQYF. The CDR3 nucleotides are TGTGCCAGCAGCCCGGGACAGGGCCTCGAGCAGTACTTC.

The gene calls are TRBV18 and TRBJ2-7; D possibly uses TRBD1 or TRBD2 (5 bases each). This CDR3 is built from 14 residues. V lost 4 bases and J lost 3, with 13 bases in between. CDR1 and CDR2 (germline): KGHSH, LQKENI. CDR3 in DNA: TGTGCCAGCTCACGGGCAGGGAGTTACTACGAGCAGTACTTC. Encoded protein: CASSRAGSYYEQYF.

The J gene is TRBJ2-3, the V gene TRBV10-1; 15 nucleotides agree with TRBD2. Germline CDR1 reads WNHNN; CDR2 reads SYGVQD (reference sequence). The ends lost 7 bases at V and 10 bases at J; junction bases unmatched: 6. The CDR3 runs to 14 residues. The CDR3 protein is CASKGLAGGVAQYF. The CDR3 coding sequence is TGCGCCAGCAAAGGACTAGCGGGGGGGGTTGCGCAGTATTTT.

In regard to this clone: The same CDR3 is also encoded by other DNA sequences in this sample. The gene calls are TRBV27 and TRBJ2-7; D remains unclear. Trimming cost V 2 bases and J 1 base, with 6 bases left between them. The germline V gene encodes CDR1 MNHEY and CDR2 SMNVEV (reference sequence). The CDR3 length is 13 residues. The CDR3 spells CASSLKESYEQYF. CDR3 bases: TGTGCCAGCAGTTTAAAGGAGTCCTACGAGCAGTACTTC.

J is TRBJ1-4 and V is TRBV11-2, with D possibly being TRBD1 (5 bases). The CDR3 sequence is 15 residues long. Per the germline V gene, CDR1 is SGHAT and CDR2 is FQNNGV. V lost 0 bases and J 5 bases, leaving 10 bases between the germline ends. CDR3 amino acids: CASSLDWGENEKLFF. The CDR3 region has the DNA TGTGCCAGCAGCTTAGACTGGGGGGAAAATGAAAAACTGTTTTTT.

This rearrangement joins TRBV27 to TRBJ2-7; D is possibly TRBD1 (5 bases). Per germline, CDR1 MNHEY and CDR2 SMNVEV (reference sequence). V was trimmed by 0 bases and J by 2 bases, leaving 11 bases between them. The CDR3 sequence is 15 residues long. In DNA form, the CDR3 reads TGTGCCAGCAGTTTATCGCCAGGGCTTCCCTACGAGCAGTACTTC. This gives the protein CASSLSPGLPYEQYF.

About this clone: The sample contains more than one DNA sequence encoding this CDR3. This chain connects TRBV29-1 to TRBJ2-7, with 9 bases aligning to TRBD1. Germline loops: CDR1 SQVTM, CDR2 ANQGSEA. V shed 3 bases and J 3 bases; nucleotides not matched to a gene: 3. The CDR3 is 13 residues long. The CDR3 nucleotides read TGCAGCGTTGAGGGACAGGGAGGCTACGAGCAGTACTTC. Residues: CSVEGQGGYEQYF.